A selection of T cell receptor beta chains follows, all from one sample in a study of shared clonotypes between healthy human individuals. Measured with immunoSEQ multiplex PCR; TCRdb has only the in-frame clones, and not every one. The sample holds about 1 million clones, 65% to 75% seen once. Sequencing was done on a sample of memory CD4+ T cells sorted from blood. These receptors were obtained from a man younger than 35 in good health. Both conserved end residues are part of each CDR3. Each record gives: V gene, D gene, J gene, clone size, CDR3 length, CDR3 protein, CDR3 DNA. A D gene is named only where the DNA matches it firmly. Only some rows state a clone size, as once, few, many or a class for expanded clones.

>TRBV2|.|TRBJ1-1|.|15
CASRSTRHQNTEAFF
TGTGCCAGCAGGAGTACAAGGCATCAGAACACTGAAGCTTTCTTT
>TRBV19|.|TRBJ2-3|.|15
CASKDHRRIEDTQYF
TGTGCCAGTAAGGACCACAGACGAATTGAGGATACGCAGTATTTT
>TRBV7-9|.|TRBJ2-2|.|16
CASSRGGGIGAGELFF
TGTGCCAGCAGCCGAGGAGGCGGGATAGGGGCCGGGGAGCTGTTTTTT
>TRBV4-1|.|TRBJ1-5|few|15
CASSQHTDSVQPQHF
TGCGCCAGCAGCCAACATACAGATTCCGTTCAGCCCCAGCATTTT
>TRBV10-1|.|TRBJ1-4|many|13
CASSAVRGEKLFF
TGCGCCAGCAGTGCGGTCCGGGGTGAAAAACTGTTTTTT
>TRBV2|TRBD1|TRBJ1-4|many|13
CASLYRGGEKLFF
TGTGCCAGCCTCTACAGGGGAGGAGAAAAACTGTTTTTT
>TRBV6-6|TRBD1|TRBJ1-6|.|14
CASRGTGANSPLHF
TGTGCCAGCAGGGGGACAGGCGCCAACTCACCCCTCCACTTT
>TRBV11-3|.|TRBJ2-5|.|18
CASSSGMGYSGSLETQYF
TGTGCCAGCAGTTCGGGGATGGGCTACTCGGGGTCCTTAGAGACCCAGTACTTC
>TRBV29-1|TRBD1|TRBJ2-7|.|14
CSVEDRDRGYEQYF
TGCAGCGTTGAAGATCGGGACAGGGGTTACGAGCAGTACTTC
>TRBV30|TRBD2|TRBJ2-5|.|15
CAWSTSGGQGETQYF
TGTGCCTGGAGTACCAGCGGGGGCCAGGGGGAGACCCAGTACTTC
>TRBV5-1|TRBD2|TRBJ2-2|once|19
CASSTNPGLAGVYTGELFF
TGCGCCAGCAGCACAAATCCGGGACTAGCGGGAGTGTACACCGGGGAGCTGTTTTTT
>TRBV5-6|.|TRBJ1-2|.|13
CASSLQEAYGYTF
TGTGCCAGCAGCTTGCAGGAGGCCTATGGCTACACCTTC
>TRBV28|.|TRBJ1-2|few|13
CASSLAANYGYTF
TGTGCCAGCAGTTTGGCAGCGAACTATGGCTACACCTTC
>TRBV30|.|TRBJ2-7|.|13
CAWSYTPLREQYF
TGTGCCTGGAGCTATACCCCCCTAAGAGAGCAGTACTTC
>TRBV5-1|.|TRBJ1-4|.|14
CASRISATNEKLFF
TGCGCCAGCAGGATCAGTGCAACTAATGAAAAACTGTTTTTT
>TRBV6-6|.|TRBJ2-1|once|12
CASSRTRREQFF
TGTGCCAGCAGTCGAACAAGAAGGGAGCAGTTCTTC
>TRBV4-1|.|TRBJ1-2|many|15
CASSQDQTPNYGYTF
TGCGCCAGCAGCCAAGATCAGACACCTAACTATGGCTACACCTTC
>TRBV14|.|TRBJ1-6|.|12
CASSQIGPPLHF
TGTGCCAGCAGCCAAATTGGGCCCCCCCTCCACTTT
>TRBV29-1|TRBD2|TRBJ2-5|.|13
CSVEKRGEETQYF
TGCAGCGTTGAGAAGCGGGGGGAAGAGACCCAGTACTTC
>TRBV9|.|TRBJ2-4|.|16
CASSVGSGGQVNIQYF
TGTGCCAGCAGCGTAGGGTCCGGGGGGCAGGTAAACATTCAGTACTTC
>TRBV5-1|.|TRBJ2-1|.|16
CASSLGPRSSYNEQFF
TGCGCCAGCAGCTTAGGTCCGCGGAGCTCCTACAATGAGCAGTTCTTC
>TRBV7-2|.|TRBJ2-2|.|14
CASSGTRKSGELFF
TGTGCCAGCAGCGGGACAAGAAAGTCCGGGGAGCTGTTTTTT
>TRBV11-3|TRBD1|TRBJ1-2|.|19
CASSLVRRDRGNGNYGYTF
TGTGCCAGCAGCTTAGTAAGGCGGGACAGGGGAAATGGCAACTATGGCTACACCTTC
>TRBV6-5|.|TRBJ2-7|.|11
CASSTRGEQYF
TGTGCCAGCAGTACCAGGGGCGAGCAGTACTTC
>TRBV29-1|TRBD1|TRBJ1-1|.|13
CSVRDRVNTEAFF
TGCAGCGTTCGTGACAGGGTGAACACTGAAGCTTTCTTT
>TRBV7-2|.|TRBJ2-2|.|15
CASSLRGGGTGELFF
TGTGCCAGCAGCCTAAGAGGCGGAGGGACCGGGGAGCTGTTTTTT
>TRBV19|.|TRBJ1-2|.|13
CASGGTKGDGYTF
TGTGCCAGTGGGGGGACTAAGGGCGATGGCTACACCTTC
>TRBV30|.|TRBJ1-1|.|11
CAWTTRGEAFF
TGTGCCTGGACGACCAGGGGTGAAGCTTTCTTT
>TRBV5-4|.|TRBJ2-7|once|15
CASSLLTGGPYEQYF
TGTGCCAGCAGCTTATTAACGGGGGGCCCCTACGAGCAGTACTTC
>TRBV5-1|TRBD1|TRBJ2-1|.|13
CASNSQGANEQFF
TGCGCCAGCAACTCACAGGGGGCTAATGAGCAGTTCTTC
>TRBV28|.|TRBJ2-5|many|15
CASSLLTGNSETQYF
TGTGCCAGCAGTTTACTGACGGGGAACTCAGAGACCCAGTACTTC
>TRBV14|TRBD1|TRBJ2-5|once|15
CASSHPGTGPKTQYF
TGTGCCAGCAGCCACCCCGGGACAGGACCCAAGACCCAGTACTTC
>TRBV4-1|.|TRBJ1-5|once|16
CASSQGYATGAQPQHF
TGCGCCAGCAGCCAAGGCTACGCGACAGGCGCTCAGCCCCAGCATTTT
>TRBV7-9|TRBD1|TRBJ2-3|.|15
CASTKLGQDTDTQYF
TGTGCCAGCACCAAATTGGGACAGGACACAGATACGCAGTATTTT
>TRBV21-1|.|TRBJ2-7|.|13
CARKTGSLYEQYF
TGTGCCAGGAAGACAGGCTCCCTCTACGAGCAGTACTTC
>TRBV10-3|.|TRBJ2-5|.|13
CAISEASQETQYF
TGTGCCATCAGTGAGGCCAGCCAAGAGACCCAGTACTTC
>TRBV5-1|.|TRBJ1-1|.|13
CASSSETPGVAFF
TGCGCCAGCAGCTCGGAGACACCCGGGGTAGCTTTCTTT
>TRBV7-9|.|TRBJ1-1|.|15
CASHPPGTMNTEAFF
TGTGCCAGCCACCCTCCGGGGACAATGAACACTGAAGCTTTCTTT
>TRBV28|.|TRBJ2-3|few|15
CASGGLGGGTDTQYF
TGTGCCAGCGGGGGGCTAGGGGGCGGCACAGATACGCAGTATTTT
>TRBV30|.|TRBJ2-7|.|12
CAWSEGGYEQYF
TGTGCCTGGAGTGAGGGGGGCTACGAGCAGTACTTC
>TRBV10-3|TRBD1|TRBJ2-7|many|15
CAISHPGTGVYEQYF
TGTGCCATCAGTCACCCCGGGACAGGGGTCTACGAGCAGTACTTC
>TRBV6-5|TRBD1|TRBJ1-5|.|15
CASSPQGAGNQPQHF
TGTGCCAGCAGTCCCCAGGGGGCCGGCAATCAGCCCCAGCATTTT
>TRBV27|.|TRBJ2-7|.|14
CASSPRRGSYEQYF
TGTGCCAGCTCCCCACGTAGGGGGTCCTACGAGCAGTACTTC
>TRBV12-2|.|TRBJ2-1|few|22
CASRFRMERVQWALAQCNEQFF
TGTGCAAGTCGCTTTCGAATGGAGCGCGTACAATGGGCCCTTGCGCAGTGCAATGAGCAGTTCTTC
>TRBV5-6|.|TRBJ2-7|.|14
CASSPTGRPTEQYF
TGTGCCAGCAGCCCTACCGGGAGACCGACAGAGCAGTACTTC
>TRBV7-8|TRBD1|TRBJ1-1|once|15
CASSPRTGLYTEAFF
TGTGCCAGCAGCCCACGGACAGGGCTTTACACTGAAGCTTTCTTT
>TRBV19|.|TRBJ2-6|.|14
CASSIYSGANVLTF
TGTGCCAGTAGTATTTACTCTGGGGCCAACGTCCTGACTTTC
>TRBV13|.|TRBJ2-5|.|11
CASSFKETQYF
TGTGCCAGCAGCTTTAAAGAGACCCAGTACTTC
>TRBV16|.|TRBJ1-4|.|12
CASSQSYRKLFF
TGTGCCAGCAGCCAATCCTACCGAAAACTGTTTTTT
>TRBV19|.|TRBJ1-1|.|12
CASSQRNTEAFF
TGTGCCAGTAGTCAGAGAAACACTGAAGCTTTCTTT
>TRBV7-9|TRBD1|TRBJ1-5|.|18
CASSPDLGTALSNQPQHF
TGTGCCAGCAGCCCGGACCTCGGGACAGCTCTTAGCAATCAGCCCCAGCATTTT
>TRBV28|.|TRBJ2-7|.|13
CASKSGIAYEQYF
TGTGCCAGCAAAAGCGGCATAGCCTACGAGCAGTACTTC
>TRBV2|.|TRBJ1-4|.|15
CASSWGIATNEKLFF
TGTGCCAGCAGCTGGGGTATTGCAACTAATGAAAAACTGTTTTTT